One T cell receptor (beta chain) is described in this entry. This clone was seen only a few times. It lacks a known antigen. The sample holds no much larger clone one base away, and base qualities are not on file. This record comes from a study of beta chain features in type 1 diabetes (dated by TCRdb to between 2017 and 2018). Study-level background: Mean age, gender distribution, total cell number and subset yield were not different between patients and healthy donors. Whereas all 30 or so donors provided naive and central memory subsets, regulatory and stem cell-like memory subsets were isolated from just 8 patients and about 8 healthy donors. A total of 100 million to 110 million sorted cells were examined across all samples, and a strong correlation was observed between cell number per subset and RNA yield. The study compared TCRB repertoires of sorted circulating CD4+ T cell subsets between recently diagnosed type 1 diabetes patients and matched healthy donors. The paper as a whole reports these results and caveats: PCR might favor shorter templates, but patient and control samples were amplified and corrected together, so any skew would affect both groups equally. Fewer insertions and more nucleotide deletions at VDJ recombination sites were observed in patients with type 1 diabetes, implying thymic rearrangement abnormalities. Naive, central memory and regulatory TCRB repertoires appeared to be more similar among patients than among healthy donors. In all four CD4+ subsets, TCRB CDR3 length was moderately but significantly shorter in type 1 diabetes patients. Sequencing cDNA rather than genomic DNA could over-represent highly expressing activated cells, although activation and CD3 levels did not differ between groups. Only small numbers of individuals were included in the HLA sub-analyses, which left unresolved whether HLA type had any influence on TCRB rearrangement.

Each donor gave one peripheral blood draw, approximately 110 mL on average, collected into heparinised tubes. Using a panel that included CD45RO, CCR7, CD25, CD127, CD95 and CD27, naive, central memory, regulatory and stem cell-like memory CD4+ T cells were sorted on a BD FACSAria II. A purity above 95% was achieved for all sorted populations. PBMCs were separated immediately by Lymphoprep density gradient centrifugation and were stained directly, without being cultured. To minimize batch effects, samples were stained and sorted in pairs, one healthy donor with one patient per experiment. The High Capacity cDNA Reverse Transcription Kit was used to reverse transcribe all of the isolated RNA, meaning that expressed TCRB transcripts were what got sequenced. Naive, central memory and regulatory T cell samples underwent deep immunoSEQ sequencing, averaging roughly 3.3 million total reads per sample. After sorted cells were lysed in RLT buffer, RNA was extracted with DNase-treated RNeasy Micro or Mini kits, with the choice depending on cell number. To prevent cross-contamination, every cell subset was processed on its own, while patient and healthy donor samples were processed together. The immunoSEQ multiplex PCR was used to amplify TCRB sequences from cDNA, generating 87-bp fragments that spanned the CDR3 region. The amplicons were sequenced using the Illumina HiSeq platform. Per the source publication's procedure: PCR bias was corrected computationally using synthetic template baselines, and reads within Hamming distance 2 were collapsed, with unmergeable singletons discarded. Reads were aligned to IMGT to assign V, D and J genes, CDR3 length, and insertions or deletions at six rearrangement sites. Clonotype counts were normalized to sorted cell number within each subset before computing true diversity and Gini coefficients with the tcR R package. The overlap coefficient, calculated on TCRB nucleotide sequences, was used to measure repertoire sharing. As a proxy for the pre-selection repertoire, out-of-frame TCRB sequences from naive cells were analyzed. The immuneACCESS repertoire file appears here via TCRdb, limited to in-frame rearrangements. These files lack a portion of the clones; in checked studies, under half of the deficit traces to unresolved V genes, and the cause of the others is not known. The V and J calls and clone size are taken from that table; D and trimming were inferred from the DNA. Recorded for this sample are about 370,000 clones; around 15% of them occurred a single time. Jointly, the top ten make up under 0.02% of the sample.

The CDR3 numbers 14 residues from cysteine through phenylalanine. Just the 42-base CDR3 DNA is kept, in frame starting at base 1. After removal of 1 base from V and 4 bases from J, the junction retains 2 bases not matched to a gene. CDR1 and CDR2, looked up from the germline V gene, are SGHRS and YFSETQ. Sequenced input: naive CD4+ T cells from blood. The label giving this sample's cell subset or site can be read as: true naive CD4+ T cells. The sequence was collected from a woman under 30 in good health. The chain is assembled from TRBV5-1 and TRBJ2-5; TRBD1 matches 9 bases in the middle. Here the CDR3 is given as CASSLTGQGETQYF. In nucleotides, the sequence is TGCGCCAGCAGCTTGACGGGACAGGGAGAGACCCAGTACTTC.